This T cell receptor (beta chain) was profiled in a study of cytomegalovirus exposure and HLA in healthy donors (dated by TCRdb to about 2017). Context from the whole study: According to an earlier analysis of 587 of the donors, about 179 million T cells yielded 95 million to 140 million unique TCR beta sequences and more than 250 Gb of sequence data. Roughly 320 gigabases of sequencing data and around 85 million unique TCR sequences made up an early release that covered over 550 HLA-typed donors. Among the roughly 400 genotyped donors, about 83% belonged to the genetic ancestry cluster associated with self-reported Caucasian donors. The study aimed to test whether signatures of past pathogen exposure could be identified by cataloging public T cell receptors. The study used immunosequencing to profile the T cell repertoires of about 670 subjects and linked those repertoires to cytomegalovirus serostatus. In addition to the first cohort of around 670 subjects, a separate validation cohort of around 110 different subjects was used. The study combined high-throughput TCR immunosequencing, statistical association of individual TCRs with disease status, and machine learning to predict cytomegalovirus infection status. In a later analysis, previously published TCR beta repertoires from hundreds of donors were re-analyzed and high-resolution HLA genotyping was added so that TCR occurrence patterns could be studied. In the later analysis, no new phenotypic data were used to find candidate immune exposures; instead, reliance was placed on TCR beta sequences and their occurrence across donors. In an earlier analysis of 587 of the donors, high-throughput TCR beta sequencing was used to judge whether each TCR beta V gene segment behaved as functional or pseudogenic. Alongside the repertoire data, information on donor age, sex, ethnicity and CMV serostatus was compiled. In a later genetic analysis, genome-wide SNP genotypes for about three fifths of the roughly 670 donors were used, and that subset was treated as a discovery cohort. Every discovery cohort repertoire had been produced on one sequencing platform. HLA typing covered class I and class II loci at four-digit resolution. Typing coverage differed by locus: A, B, C, DRB1 and DQB1 were typed in roughly 620-640 donors, DQA1 in approximately 520, DPA1 in approximately 600, and DPB1 in just under 490. Several DR-DQ haplotypes were treated as single units for association and clustering because of strong linkage in the cohort. Among 398 genotyped donors of the cohort, an average of approximately 240,000 unique TCR beta nucleotide sequences was sequenced per donor, of which about 20% were non-productive. What the study reported, not specific to this receptor: In vitro tests confirmed that a few of the cytomegalovirus-associated TCR beta chains recognize cytomegalovirus antigens. In a later analysis, HLA-associated TCR beta chains were found to be more clonally expanded and to have lower generation probabilities than equally common non-associated chains. Roughly uniform sequencing depth across donors was assumed in presence/absence analyses, although this assumption may not hold. A cluster of highly shared sequence variants was judged likely to be a technical artifact of the sequencing pipeline. A further reported finding was that TCR beta sequences accurately predicted the HLA-A and HLA-B alleles for most subjects in the first cohort. According to the authors, the approach could potentially be generalized to other disease states and immunological phenotypes. In a later analysis, the rate of TCR association differed among HLA loci, with DRB1 alleles having the most associated TCRs and HLA-C alleles having the fewest. The only immune exposure information available for the cohort was CMV serostatus. Because counts were too low, seventeen rarely observed V segments, including chromosome 9 orphons, were left out of the earlier analysis of approximately 580 of the donors. According to a later analysis, most CMV-associated TCR beta chains appeared to be HLA-restricted, and the HLA associations seemed to be driven largely by CMV exposure. According to a later genetic analysis, donors in an Asian-associated ancestry cluster had fewer N-insertions in productive TCRs than the approximately 610-donor mean. In a later analysis, some 17,000 TCR beta sequences were associated with specific HLA alleles at a false discovery rate of 0.05. The study gave a list of under 200 TCR beta chains associated with cytomegalovirus. This cohort had only TCR beta chains sequenced, and the lack of alpha or paired-chain data limited which features could be detected. Correlated functional status among segregating V segments might reflect linkage disequilibrium, but an unknown experimental factor could not be ruled out. A later analysis reported that several top co-occurrence clusters appeared linked to parvovirus B19, influenza, CMV and Epstein-Barr virus. While some public TCRs were present in many individuals, most TCR sequences turned up only very rarely across donors. In both the original and validation cohorts, the classifier was reported to diagnose cytomegalovirus status with high specificity and sensitivity. Because HLA typing was unavailable for some donors at each locus, only the typed subset was used in association tests. The 87-base-pair reads could not distinguish some IMGT-functional V segments, including TRBV6-2 and TRBV6-3, so those segments were excluded. A later genetic analysis associated a missense DCLRE1C variant with V-gene and J-gene trimming of TCR beta chains, and an independent cohort replicated the association. Broadly in line with IMGT annotations, most TCR beta V segments showed up in productive rearrangements about 87% or about 30% of the time in an earlier analysis of roughly 590 of the donors. Assigning TCR associations to individual alleles was difficult when HLA alleles, especially DR and DQ, strongly co-occurred.

In total, about 650 healthy bone marrow donors made up the cohort. Cohort members were all nominally healthy when sampled, although unrecorded immune exposures were likely present. The donor tested CMV seronegative, placing the donor among the 300 to 400 seronegative members of the cohort. Every donor gave a peripheral blood sample, and the peripheral blood mononuclear cells from that sample were used for TCR beta sequencing. Genomic DNA extraction from the blood cell samples was performed with the Qiagen DNeasy Blood Extraction Kit. As to this clone: Its antigen remains unidentified. No much larger clone exists at a distance of one base, and base qualities are not known.

Reading from cysteine to phenylalanine, the CDR3 counts 19 amino acids. Solely the CDR3 DNA is kept, with 57 bases framed from the first base. The germline V gene specifies SGHTA as CDR1 and FQGTGA as CDR2. Trimming accounts for 3 bases at V and 8 bases at J, while the number of junction bases matched to no gene is 20. The method behind the library was the immunoSEQ multiplex PCR assay. The multiplex PCR relied on a mix of 60 forward primers for TCR Vbeta segments and 13 reverse primers for TCR Jbeta segments. A multiplex PCR assay on genomic DNA amplified the CDR3 region of rearranged TCR beta genes. The amplified TCR beta libraries were sequenced on the Illumina HiSeq System as 87-base-pair reads. The study's processing was this. In a later analysis, tens of millions of unique TCR beta chains were counted across the approximately 640 repertoires, and roughly 11 million of these chains were shared by at least two donors. To remove PCR and sequencing errors, raw reads were error-corrected and collapsed into unique sequences using a nearest-neighbor algorithm that merged closely related sequences. CDR3 sequences were aligned to IMGT reference sequences to assign V, D and J gene segments. For a sequence to be retained, at least a six-nucleotide match to both a V gene segment and a J gene segment was required. A rearrangement counted as productive if the CDR3 had no stop codons and remained in frame with V and J, and every other rearrangement counted as non-productive. CDR3 was defined according to IMGT convention as the region running from the second conserved V-encoded cysteine to the conserved J-encoded phenylalanine. The earlier analysis of fewer than 750 of the donors excluded sequences that lacked an unambiguous match to a single V gene segment. An earlier analysis of some 500 of the donors classified V segments as functional when productive rearrangements were above 56.7% and as segregating when the standard deviation between donors was above 5%. A statistical classification framework was built to diagnose cytomegalovirus status from the catalog of TCR beta chain sequences. In a later analysis, TCR nucleotide sequences were compared against IMGT/GENE-DB human TR gene sequences so that V and J genes could be assigned. The TCRdist pipeline was used in a later analysis to assign CDR3 sequences and most-parsimonious VDJ recombination scenarios. A later analysis defined each TCR beta chain by its CDR3 amino acid sequence plus V-gene family, and excluded reads lacking a unique V-gene family. To address suspected cross-contamination and a sequencing artifact, a later analysis removed roughly 580 highly shared, low-generation-probability nucleotide sequences. In a later analysis, a clonal expansion index for each public chain was calculated from normalized within-repertoire ranks of inferred template counts. Generation probabilities in a later analysis came from a VDJ recombination model fitted to out-of-frame rearrangements, and those results were checked against IGoR. In a later analysis, hypergeometric tests were used to score TCR-TCR, TCR-HLA and TCR-CMV co-occurrence, with a repertoire-size bias correction applied to TCR pairs. To estimate false discovery rates, a later analysis permuted the HLA or CMV assignments 20 times. In a later analysis, co-occurring TCRs were grouped using DBSCAN, and TCRdist sequence similarity was added for clustering within HLA-allele-positive subsets. Repertoires with fewer than 30,000 or more than 120,000 public chains were left out of co-occurrence clustering, as were five repertoires with anomalous nucleotide sharing. Held by TCRdb, this immuneACCESS table contains in-frame sequences only and omits some clones. Under half of the omission traces to an unresolved V gene where checked; the cause of the rest is unknown. V and J calls and clone size are those listed in that table; D and trimming were worked out from the DNA. This sample holds 250,000 to 350,000 clones; roughly 80% were observed only once. The ten biggest clones cover about 0.29% of the sample.

The chain is encoded by TRBV7-3 joined to TRBJ2-4, with TRBD2 identical over 9 junction bases. The TCR sequence derives from a girl aged 2-10 years in good health and CMV-seronegative. Input material: PBMCs. Read as DNA, the sequence is TGTGCCAGCAGCTTCAGCGCGGGGGGGCTACTAATCCCTGGAGACATTCAGTACTTC. Its amino acids are CASSFSAGGLLIPGDIQYF.